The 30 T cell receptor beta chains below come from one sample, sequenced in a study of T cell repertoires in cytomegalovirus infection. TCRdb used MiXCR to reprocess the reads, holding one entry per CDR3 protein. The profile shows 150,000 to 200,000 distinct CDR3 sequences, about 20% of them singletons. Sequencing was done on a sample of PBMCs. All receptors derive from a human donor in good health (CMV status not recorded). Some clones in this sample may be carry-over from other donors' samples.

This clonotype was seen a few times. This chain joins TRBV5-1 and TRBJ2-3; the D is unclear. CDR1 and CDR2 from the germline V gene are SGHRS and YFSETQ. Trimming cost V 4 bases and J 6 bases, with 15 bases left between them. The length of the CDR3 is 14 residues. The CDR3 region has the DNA TGCGCCAGCAGCCTCGAGGACCCCGCGGATACGCAGTATTTT. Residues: CASSLEDPADTQYF.

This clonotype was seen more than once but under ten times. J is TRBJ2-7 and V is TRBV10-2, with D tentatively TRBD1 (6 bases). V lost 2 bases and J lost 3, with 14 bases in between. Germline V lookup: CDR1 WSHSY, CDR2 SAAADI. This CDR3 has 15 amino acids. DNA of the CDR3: TGCGCCAGCAGTGAGCTGGCAGGGGACCGCTACGAGCAGTACTTC. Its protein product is CASSELAGDRYEQYF.

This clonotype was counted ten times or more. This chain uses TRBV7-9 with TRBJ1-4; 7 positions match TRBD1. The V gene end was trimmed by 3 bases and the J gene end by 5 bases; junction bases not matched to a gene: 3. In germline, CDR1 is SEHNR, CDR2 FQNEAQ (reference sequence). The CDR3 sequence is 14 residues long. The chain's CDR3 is CASSFKQGNEKLFF. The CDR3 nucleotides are TGTGCCAGCAGCTTTAAACAGGGGAATGAAAAACTGTTTTTT.

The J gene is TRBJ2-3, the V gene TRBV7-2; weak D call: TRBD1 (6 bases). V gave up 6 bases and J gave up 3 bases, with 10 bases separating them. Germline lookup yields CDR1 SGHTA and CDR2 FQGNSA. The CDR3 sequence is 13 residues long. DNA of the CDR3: TGTGCCAGCAGTGAACAGGGTACAGATACGCAGTATTTT. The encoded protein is CASSEQGTDTQYF.

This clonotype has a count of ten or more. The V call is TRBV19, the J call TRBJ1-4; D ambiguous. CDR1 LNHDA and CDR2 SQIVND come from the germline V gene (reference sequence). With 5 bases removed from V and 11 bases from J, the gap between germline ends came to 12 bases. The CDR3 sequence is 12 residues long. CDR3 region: CASSPRAGKLFF. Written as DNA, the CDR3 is TGTGCCAGTAGTCCCCGGGCGGGGAAACTGTTTTTT.

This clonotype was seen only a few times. As DNA, the CDR3 is TGTGCCAGCAGCCAAGATCCTCCGGGACTCCGCACAGATACGCAGTATTTT. This sequence encodes CASSQDPPGLRTDTQYF. This chain connects TRBV3-1 to TRBJ2-3, with D maybe TRBD2 (6 bases). The V gene lost 0 bases and the J gene lost 1 base, with 14 bases spanning the gap. In germline, CDR1 is LGHDT, CDR2 YNNKEL (reference sequence). This CDR3 comprises 17 residues.

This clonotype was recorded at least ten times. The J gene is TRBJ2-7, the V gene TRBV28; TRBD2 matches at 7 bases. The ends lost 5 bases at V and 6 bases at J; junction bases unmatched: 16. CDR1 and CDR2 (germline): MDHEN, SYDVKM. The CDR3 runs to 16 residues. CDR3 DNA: TGTGCCAGCAGTCTCCCGGGGACTATTCAGAGATCCGAGCAGTACTTC. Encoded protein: CASSLPGTIQRSEQYF.

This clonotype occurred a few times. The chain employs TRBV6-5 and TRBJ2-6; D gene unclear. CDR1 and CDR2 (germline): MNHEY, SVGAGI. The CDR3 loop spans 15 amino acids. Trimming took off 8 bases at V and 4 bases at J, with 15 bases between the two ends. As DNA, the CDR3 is TGTGCCAGCCTAAACCCCGTCTCCGGGGCCAACGTCCTGACTTTC. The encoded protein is CASLNPVSGANVLTF.

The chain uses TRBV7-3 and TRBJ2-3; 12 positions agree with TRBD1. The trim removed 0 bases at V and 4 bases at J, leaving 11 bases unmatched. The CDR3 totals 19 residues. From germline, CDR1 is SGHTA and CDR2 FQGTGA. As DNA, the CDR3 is TGTGCCAGCAGCTTAACCCCGGGACAGGGGGCCACGGATGCAGATACGCAGTATTTT. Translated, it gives CASSLTPGQGATDADTQYF.

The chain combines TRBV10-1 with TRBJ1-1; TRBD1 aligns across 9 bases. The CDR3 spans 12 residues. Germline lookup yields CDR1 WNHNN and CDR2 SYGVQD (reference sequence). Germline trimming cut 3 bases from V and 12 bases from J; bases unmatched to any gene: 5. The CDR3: CASSEGQGLTFF. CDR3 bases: TGCGCCAGCAGTGAAGGACAGGGGTTGACTTTCTTT.

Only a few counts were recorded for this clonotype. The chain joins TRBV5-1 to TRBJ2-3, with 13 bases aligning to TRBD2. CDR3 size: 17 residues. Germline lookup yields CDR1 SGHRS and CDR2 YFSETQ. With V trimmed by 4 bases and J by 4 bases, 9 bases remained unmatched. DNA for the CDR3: TGCGCCAGCAGCCGCGGACTAGCGGGGGTACTATCAGATACGCAGTATTTT. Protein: CASSRGLAGVLSDTQYF. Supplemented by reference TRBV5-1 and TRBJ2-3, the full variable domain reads KAGVTQTPRYLIKTRGQQVTLSCSPISGHRSVSWYQQTPGQGLQFLFEYFSETQRNKGNFPGRFSGRQFSNSRSEMNVSTLELGDSALYLCASSRGLAGVLSDTQYFGPGTRLTVL.

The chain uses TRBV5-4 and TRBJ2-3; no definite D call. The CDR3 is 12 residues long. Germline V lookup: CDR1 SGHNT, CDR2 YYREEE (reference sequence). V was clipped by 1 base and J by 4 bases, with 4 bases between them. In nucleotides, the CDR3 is TGTGCCAGCAGCTTGTCCTCAGATACGCAGTATTTT. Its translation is CASSLSSDTQYF.

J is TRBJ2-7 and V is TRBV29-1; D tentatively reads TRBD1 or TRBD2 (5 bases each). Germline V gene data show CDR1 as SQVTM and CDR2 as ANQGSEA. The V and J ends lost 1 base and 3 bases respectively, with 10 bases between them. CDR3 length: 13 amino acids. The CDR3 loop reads CSVEGGTDYEQYF. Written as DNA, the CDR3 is TGCAGCGTTGAAGGTGGGACCGACTACGAGCAGTACTTC.

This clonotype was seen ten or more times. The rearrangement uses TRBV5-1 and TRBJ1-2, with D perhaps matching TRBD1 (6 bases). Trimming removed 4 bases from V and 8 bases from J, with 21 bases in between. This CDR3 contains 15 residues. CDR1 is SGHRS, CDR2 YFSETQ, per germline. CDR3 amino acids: CASSMRFRQVGGYTF. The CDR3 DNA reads TGCGCCAGCAGCATGAGATTCCGACAGGTCGGGGGCTACACCTTC.

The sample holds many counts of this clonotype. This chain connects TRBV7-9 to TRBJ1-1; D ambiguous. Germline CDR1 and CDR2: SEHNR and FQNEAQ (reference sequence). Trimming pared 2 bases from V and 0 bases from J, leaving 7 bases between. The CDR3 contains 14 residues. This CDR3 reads CASSLSRMNTEAFF. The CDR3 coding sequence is TGTGCCAGCAGCTTATCTCGAATGAACACTGAAGCTTTCTTT.

This chain's CDR3 is CASSPPNYGYTF. The CDR3, as DNA: TGTGCCAGCAGCCCCCCGAATTATGGCTACACCTTC. This chain uses TRBV7-9 with TRBJ1-2; D not resolved. CDR1 is SEHNR, CDR2 FQNEAQ, per germline (reference sequence). The length of the CDR3 is 12 residues. V was shortened by 5 bases and J by 5 bases, with 9 bases between the two germline ends.

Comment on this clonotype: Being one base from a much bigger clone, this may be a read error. The CDR3 protein is CASRMVNTEAFF. The CDR3 nucleotides are TGTGCCAGCAGGATGGTGAACACTGAAGCTTTCTTT. The genes are TRBV2 and TRBJ1-1; D is ambiguous. This CDR3 contains 12 residues. Trimming cost V 6 bases and J 0 bases, with 5 bases left between them. The germline gives CDR1 SNHLY, CDR2 FYNNEI.

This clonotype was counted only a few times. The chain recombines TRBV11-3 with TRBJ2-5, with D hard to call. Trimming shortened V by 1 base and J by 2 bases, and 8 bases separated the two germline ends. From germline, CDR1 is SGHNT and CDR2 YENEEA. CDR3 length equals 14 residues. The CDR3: CASSLGSVQETQYF. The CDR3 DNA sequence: TGTGCCAGCAGCTTAGGAAGTGTACAAGAGACCCAGTACTTC.

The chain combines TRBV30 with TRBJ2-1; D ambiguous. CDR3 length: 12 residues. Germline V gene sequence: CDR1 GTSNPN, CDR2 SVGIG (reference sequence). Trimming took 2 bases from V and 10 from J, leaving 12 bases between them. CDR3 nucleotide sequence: TGTGCCTGGAGTCTACGAGTACAGGAGCAGTTCTTC. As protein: CAWSLRVQEQFF.

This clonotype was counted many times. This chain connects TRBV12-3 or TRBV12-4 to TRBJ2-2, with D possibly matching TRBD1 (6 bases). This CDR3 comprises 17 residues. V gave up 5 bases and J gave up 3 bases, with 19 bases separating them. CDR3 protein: CASSLGTLFSYTGELFF. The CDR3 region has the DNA TGTGCCAGCAGTCTCGGGACATTATTTTCGTACACCGGGGAGCTGTTTTTT.

CDR3 in amino acids: CAIRVAGNTDTQYF. In DNA, the CDR3 is TGTGCCATCAGGGTAGCGGGCAACACAGATACGCAGTATTTT. V is TRBV2 and J is TRBJ2-3; 7 bases map to TRBD2. There are 14 residues in the CDR3. Looked up from germline, CDR1 is SNHLY and CDR2 is FYNNEI. V gave up 10 bases and J gave up 2 bases; unmatched junction bases: 9.

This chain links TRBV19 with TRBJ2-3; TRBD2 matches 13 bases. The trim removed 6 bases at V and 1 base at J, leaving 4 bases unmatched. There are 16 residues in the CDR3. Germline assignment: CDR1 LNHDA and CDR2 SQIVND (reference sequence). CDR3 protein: CASSPLAGGRTDTQYF. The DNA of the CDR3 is TGTGCCAGTAGCCCACTAGCGGGAGGGCGCACAGATACGCAGTATTTT.

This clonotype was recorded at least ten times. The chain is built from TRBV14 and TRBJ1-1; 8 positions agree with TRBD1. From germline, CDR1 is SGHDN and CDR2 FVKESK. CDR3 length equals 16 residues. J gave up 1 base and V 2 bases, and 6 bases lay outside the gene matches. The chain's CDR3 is CASSQRTGGTNTEAFF. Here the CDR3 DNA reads TGTGCCAGCAGCCAAAGAACAGGGGGTACGAACACTGAAGCTTTCTTT.

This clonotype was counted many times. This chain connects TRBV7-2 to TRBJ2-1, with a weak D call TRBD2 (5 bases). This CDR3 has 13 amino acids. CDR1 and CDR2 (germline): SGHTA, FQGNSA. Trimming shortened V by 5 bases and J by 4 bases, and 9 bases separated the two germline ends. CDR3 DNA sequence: TGTGCCAGCAGCGCTAGCTCTTACAATGAGCAGTTCTTC. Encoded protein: CASSASSYNEQFF.

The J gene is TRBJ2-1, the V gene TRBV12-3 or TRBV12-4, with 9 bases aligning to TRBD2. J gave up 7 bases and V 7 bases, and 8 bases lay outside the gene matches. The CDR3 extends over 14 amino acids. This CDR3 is CASTPGLARNEQFF. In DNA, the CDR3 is TGTGCCAGCACCCCCGGACTAGCGAGGAATGAGCAGTTCTTC.

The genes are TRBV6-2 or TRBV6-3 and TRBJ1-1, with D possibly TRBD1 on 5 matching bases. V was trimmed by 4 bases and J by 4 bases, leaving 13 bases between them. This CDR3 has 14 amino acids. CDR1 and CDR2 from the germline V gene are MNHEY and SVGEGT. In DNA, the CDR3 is TGTGCCAGCAGTTCTGGACTTGGGGCCACTGAAGCTTTCTTT. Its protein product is CASSSGLGATEAFF.

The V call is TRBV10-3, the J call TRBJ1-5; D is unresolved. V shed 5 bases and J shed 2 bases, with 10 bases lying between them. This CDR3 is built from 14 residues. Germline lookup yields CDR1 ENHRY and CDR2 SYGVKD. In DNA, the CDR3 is TGTGCCATCAGTCAACGGGGTGGCAATCAGCCCCAGCATTTT. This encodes CAISQRGGNQPQHF.

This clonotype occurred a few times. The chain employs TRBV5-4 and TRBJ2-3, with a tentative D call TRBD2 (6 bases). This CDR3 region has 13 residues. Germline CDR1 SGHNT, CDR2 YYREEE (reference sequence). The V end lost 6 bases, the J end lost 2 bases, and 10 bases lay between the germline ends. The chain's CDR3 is CASTGGVTDTQYF. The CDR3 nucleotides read TGTGCCAGCACAGGAGGGGTCACAGATACGCAGTATTTT.

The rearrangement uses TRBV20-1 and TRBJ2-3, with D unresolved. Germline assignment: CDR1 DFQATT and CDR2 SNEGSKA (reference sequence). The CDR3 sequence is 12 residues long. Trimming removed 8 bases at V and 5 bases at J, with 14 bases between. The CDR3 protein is CSTFSLGDTQYF. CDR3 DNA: TGCAGTACTTTCTCGCTTGGAGATACGCAGTATTTT.

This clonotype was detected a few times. CDR3 DNA: TGTGCCAGCAGCCCCCGGGACAGGGGGCACTATGGCTACACCTTC. It specifies CASSPRDRGHYGYTF. This rearrangement joins TRBV5-4 to TRBJ1-2; 12 bases map to TRBD1. Germline V gene data show CDR1 as SGHNT and CDR2 as YYREEE (reference sequence). The CDR3 is 15 residues long. After removal of 4 bases from V and 3 bases from J, the junction contained 4 bases not matched to a gene.